This T cell receptor (beta chain) was recorded in a study of T-cell reconstitution after alpha-beta-depleted transplantation in children. The CDR3 covers 14 residues. Trimming removed 0 bases from V and 9 bases from J, with 12 bases in between. CDR1 and CDR2 (germline): MGHRA, YSYEKL. Unique molecular identifiers tagged the TCRbeta library. In TCRdb, the PCR reads were re-called with MiXCR into one record per CDR3 protein. The sample holds roughly 590,000 distinct CDR3 sequences, roughly 17% seen once. This TCR was sampled from a human donor who donated a stem cell graft to a child with acute myeloid leukemia. Sample: PBMCs from the stem cell graft donor, taken from the stem cell graft. The chain has TRBV4-1 and TRBJ2-1; either TRBD1 or TRBD2 may supply D (6 bases each). CDR3 sequence: CASSQEWGAGEQFF. The CDR3 DNA reads as TGCGCCAGCAGCCAAGAATGGGGGGCCGGTGAGCAGTTCTTC.